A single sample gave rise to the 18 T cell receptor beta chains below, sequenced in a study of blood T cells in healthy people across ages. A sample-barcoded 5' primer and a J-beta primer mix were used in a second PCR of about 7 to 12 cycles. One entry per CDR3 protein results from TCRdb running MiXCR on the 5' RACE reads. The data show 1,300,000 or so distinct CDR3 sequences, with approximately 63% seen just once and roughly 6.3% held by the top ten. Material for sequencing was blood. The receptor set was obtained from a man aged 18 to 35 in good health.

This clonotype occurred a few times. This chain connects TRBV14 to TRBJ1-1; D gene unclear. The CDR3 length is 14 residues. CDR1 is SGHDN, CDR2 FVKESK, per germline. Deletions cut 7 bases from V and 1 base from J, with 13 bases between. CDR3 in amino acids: CASTNGHSNTEAFF. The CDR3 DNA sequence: TGTGCCAGCACCAATGGGCACTCGAACACTGAAGCTTTCTTT. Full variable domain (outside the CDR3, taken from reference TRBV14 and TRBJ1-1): EAGVTQFPSHSVIEKGQTVTLRCDPISGHDNLYWYRRVMGKEIKFLLHFVKESKQDESGMPNNRFLAERTGGTYSTLKVQPAELEDSGVYFCASTNGHSNTEAFFGQGTRLTVV.

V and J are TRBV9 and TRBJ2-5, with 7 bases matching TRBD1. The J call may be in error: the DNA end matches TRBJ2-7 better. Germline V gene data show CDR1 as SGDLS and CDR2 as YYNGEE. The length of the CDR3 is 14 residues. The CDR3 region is CASSSTGAFNEQYF. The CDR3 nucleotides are TGTGCCAGCAGCTCTACAGGGGCCTTTAACGAGCAGTACTTC.

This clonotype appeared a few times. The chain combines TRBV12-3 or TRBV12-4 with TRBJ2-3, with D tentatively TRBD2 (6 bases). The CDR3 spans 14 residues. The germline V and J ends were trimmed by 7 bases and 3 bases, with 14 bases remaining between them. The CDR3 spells CASTRDSGTDTQYF. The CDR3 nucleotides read TGTGCCAGCACCCGGGACTCCGGAACAGATACGCAGTATTTT.

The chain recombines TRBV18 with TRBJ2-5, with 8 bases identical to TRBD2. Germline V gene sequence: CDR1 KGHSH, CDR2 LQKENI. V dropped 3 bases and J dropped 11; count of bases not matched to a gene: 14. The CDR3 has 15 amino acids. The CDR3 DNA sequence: TGTGCCAGCTCACCCAACAACGGGAGGGCCATAGAGCAGTACTTC. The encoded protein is CASSPNNGRAIEQYF.

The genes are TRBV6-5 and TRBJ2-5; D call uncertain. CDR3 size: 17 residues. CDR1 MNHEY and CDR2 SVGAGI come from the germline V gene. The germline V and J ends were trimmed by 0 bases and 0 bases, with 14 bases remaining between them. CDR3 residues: CASSYSSWGSYQETQYF. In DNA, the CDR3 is TGTGCCAGCAGTTACTCGAGTTGGGGATCGTACCAAGAGACCCAGTACTTC.

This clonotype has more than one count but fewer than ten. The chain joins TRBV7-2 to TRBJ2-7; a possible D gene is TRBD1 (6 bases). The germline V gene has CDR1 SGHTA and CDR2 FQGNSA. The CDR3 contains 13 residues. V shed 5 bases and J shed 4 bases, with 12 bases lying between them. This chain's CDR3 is CASSRTDRYEQYF. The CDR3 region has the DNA TGTGCCAGCAGCCGGACAGATCGGTACGAGCAGTACTTC.

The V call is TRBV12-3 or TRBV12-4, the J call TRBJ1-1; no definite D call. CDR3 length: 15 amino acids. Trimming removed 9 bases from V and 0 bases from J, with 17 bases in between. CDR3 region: CASSAPPGMNTEAFF. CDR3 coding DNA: TGTGCCAGTTCAGCCCCCCCGGGTATGAACACTGAAGCTTTCTTT.

DNA of the CDR3: TGTGCCAGCAGCAGAAGGACTAGGTATGAGGATGAGCAGTTCTTC. It is translated as CASSRRTRYEDEQFF. The chain carries TRBV5-6 and TRBJ2-1, with 7 bases that match TRBD2. Looked up from germline, CDR1 is SGHDT and CDR2 is YYEEEE. The CDR3 runs to 15 residues. Trimming at V came to 4 bases and at J to 8 bases, leaving 12 bases not matched to a gene.

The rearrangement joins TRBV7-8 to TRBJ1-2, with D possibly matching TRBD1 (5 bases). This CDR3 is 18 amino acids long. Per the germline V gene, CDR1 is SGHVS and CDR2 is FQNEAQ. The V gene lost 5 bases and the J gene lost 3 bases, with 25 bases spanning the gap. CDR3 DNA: TGTGCCAGCAGCGTGACTTTCTCGGGACCTCGGGGACACTATGGCTACACCTTC. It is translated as CASSVTFSGPRGHYGYTF.

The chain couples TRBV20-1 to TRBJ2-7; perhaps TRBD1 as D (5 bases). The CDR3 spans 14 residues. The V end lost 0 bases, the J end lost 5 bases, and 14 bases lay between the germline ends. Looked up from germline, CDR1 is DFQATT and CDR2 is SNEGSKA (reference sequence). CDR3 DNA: TGCAGTGCTAGAGATCTTCGGACAACTCACGAGCAGTACTTC. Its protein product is CSARDLRTTHEQYF.

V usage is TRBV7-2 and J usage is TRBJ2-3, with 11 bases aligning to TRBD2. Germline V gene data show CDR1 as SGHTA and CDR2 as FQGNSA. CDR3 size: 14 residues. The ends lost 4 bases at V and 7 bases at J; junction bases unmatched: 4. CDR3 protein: CASSSSGGRNTQYF. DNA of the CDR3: TGTGCCAGCAGCTCTAGCGGGGGGAGGAATACGCAGTATTTT.

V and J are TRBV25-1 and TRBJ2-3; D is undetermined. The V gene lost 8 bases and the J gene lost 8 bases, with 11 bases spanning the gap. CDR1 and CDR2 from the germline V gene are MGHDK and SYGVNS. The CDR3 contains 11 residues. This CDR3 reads CASESYPTQYF. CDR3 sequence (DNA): TGTGCCAGCGAGAGCTATCCTACGCAGTATTTT. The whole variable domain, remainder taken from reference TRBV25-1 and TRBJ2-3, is EADIYQTPRYLVIGTGKKITLECSQTMGHDKMYWYQQDPGMELHLIHYSYGVNSTEKGDLSSESTVSRIRTEHFPLTLESARPSHTSQYLCASESYPTQYFGPGTRLTVL.

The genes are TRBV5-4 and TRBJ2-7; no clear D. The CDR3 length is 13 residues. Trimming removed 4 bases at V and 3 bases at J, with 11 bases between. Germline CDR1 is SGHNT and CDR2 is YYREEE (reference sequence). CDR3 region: CASSTLDGYEQYF. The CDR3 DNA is TGTGCCAGCAGCACATTGGACGGCTACGAGCAGTACTTC.

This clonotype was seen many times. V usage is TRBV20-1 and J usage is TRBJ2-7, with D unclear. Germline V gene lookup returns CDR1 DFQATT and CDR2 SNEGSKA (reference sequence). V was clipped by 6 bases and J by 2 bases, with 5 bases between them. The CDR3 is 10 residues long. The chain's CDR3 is CSAGTYEQYF. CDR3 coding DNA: TGCAGTGCAGGTACCTACGAGCAGTACTTC.

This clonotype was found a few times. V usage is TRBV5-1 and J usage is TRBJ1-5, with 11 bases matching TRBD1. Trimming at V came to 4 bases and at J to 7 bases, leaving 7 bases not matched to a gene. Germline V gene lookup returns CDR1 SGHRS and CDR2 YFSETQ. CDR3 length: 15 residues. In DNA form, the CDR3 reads TGCGCCAGCAGCGTCTCCGGGACAGGGGGACAGCCCCAGCATTTT. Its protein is CASSVSGTGGQPQHF.

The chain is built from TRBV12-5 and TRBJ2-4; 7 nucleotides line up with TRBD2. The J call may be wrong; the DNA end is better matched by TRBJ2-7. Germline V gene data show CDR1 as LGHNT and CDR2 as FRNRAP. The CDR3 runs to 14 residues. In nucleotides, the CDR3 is TGTGCTAGTGGTGTAACGGGGGGAGAGGTCGAGCAGTACTTC. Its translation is CASGVTGGEVEQYF.

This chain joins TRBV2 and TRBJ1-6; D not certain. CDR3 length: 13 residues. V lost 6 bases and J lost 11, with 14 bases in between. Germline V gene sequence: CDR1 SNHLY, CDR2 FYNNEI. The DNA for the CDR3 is TGTGCCAGCAGGACTGAGCTTGGGGCACCCCTCCACTTT. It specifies CASRTELGAPLHF.

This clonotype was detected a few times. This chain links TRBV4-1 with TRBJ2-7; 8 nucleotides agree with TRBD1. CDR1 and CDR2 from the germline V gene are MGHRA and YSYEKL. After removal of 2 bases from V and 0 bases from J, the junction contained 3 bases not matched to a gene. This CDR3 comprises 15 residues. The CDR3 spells CASSQFDRGSYEQYF. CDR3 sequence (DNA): TGCGCCAGCAGCCAATTCGACAGGGGCTCCTACGAGCAGTACTTC.